Listed here is a single TCR beta chain. Its target is unknown. This sample is part of a study of T cells in Graves' hyperthyroidism and ophthalmopathy. The definition of stable Graves' hyperthyroidism was no ophthalmopathy progression within 18 months. Amplified TCR beta CDR3 regions came from RNA transcripts. The study used the HTBI primer set for a first-round RT-PCR of the TCR CDR3. One entry per CDR3 protein results from TCRdb running MiXCR on the multiplex PCR reads. The sample gives 300,000 or so distinct CDR3 sequences, 15% to 20% of which show up once; under 55% is in the top ten. Broader study findings: Stable hyperthyroidism was separated from ophthalmopathy by a model based on 13 V-J features. The majority of expanded thyroid clonotypes above 0.001 also appeared in blood. Ophthalmopathy was identified by the model a median roughly six months ahead of onset.

This CDR3 contains 15 residues. Germline CDR1 reads MNHNS; CDR2 reads SASEGT. The V and J ends lost 6 bases and 2 bases respectively, with 14 bases between them. The sequence came from a woman aged 50 to 65 with Graves' hyperthyroidism. Source material: blood. V is TRBV6-1 and J is TRBJ1-5, with D possibly being TRBD1 (5 bases). CDR3 nucleotides: TGTGCCAGCAGCAATGGGAGGGGCGGCAATCAGCCCCAGCATTTT. Protein: CASSNGRGGNQPQHF.